This T cell receptor (beta chain) was found in a study of blood T cell repertoires in COVID-19. About the study: From the United States, Italy and Spain came samples of acute and convalescent COVID-19. The cDNA or gDNA used as material had been derived from T cells, B-cell-depleted T cells, or PBMCs.

The CDR3 spans 13 residues. Germline V gives CDR1 MNHEY, CDR2 SMNVEV (reference sequence). V lost 8 bases and J 5 bases, leaving 15 bases between the germline ends. Assay: immunoSEQ multiplex PCR; the TCRdb copy retains only in-frame clones and omits some. The sample contains 200,000 to 250,000 clones, roughly 82% of which appear only once. The chain is built from TRBV27 and TRBJ2-5; TRBD2 might be the D (6 bases). The receptor's source is an older woman with acute or convalescent COVID-19. Sequenced sample: peripheral blood. The CDR3 DNA is TGTGCCAGCTCCCGGGACTTGAGGGAGACCCAGTACTTC. Its translation: CASSRDLRETQYF.